This T cell receptor (beta chain) derives from a study of CD4 T cells in relation to SARS-CoV-2 and coronaviruses. Study summary: TCR beta CDR3s were sequenced after roughly 10-day antigen culture of PBMCs. Whole-study findings and limits: In approximately 70% of donors, memory CD4+ clonotypes crossrecognized SARS-CoV-2 and at least one common cold coronavirus spike.

Unexposed donor CD4+ T cells date from 2011-2018, before the COVID-19 pandemic. CD4+ T cells were isolated from the cells after roughly 11 days of culture. Data came from immunoSEQ multiplex PCR; TCRdb stores just in-frame clones and leaves some out. The sample lists about 19,000 clones, about 72% occurring once. As for this clone: Its antigen is as yet unknown.

The receptor comes from a human donor in good health. Sequenced material: CD4+ T cells from PBMCs, cultured in vitro.

The DNA of the CDR3 is TGTGCCAGCAGGGGACAGGGGGCGAACGAGCAGTACTTC. Translation: CASRGQGANEQYF. The V gene is TRBV11-1, the J gene TRBJ2-7; 12 bases line up with TRBD1. Losses at the gene ends were 6 bases for V and 5 bases for J; bases not matched to a gene: 2. Germline values: CDR1 SGHAT, CDR2 FQDESV (reference sequence). This CDR3 is built from 13 residues.